The 5 T cell receptor beta chains below all came from one sample that was sequenced in a study of cytomegalovirus exposure and HLA in healthy donors. With 60 Vbeta and 13 Jbeta primers, the PCR was carried out. Clones were sequenced by immunoSEQ multiplex PCR, and TCRdb holds only the in-frame ones, with some missing. The sample lists 180,000 or so clones; 77% were seen once. The specimen was PBMCs. The receptor set was obtained from a man aged 18 to 29 in good health and CMV-seronegative.

This chain connects TRBV4-3 to TRBJ1-2; 7 positions match TRBD1. V lost 1 base and J lost 0; bases outside the gene matches: 8. The CDR3 runs to 17 residues. Germline V CDR1 and CDR2: LGHNA, YSLEER. The CDR3, as DNA: TGCGCCAGCAGCCAAGTCGGACCAGGGGGACCTAACTATGGCTACACCTTC. Translating gives CASSQVGPGGPNYGYTF.

V and J are TRBV5-6 and TRBJ1-6; a weak D match, TRBD1 (5 bases). This CDR3 is built from 14 residues. The germline CDR1 and CDR2 sequences are SGHDT and YYEEEE. Trimming left V 3 bases short and J 8 bases short, with 12 bases between. The CDR3 here is CASSSPGEDSPLHF. The CDR3 DNA reads as TGTGCCAGCAGCTCCCCGGGGGAGGATTCACCCCTCCACTTT.

The chain uses TRBV7-9 and TRBJ2-7; D uncertain. Deletions cut 3 bases from V and 5 bases from J, with 8 bases between. The CDR3 contains 12 residues. Germline CDR1 reads SEHNR; CDR2 reads FQNEAQ (reference sequence). Written as DNA, the CDR3 is TGTGCCAGCAGCTTGGGCCCGGACGAGCAGTACTTC. Translating gives CASSLGPDEQYF.

The V gene is TRBV28, the J gene TRBJ2-7; D is possibly TRBD1 (5 bases). CDR3 length: 14 residues. The ends were cut back, 6 bases at V and 2 bases at J, with 14 bases in the middle. The germline CDR1 and CDR2 sequences are MDHEN and SYDVKM. DNA of the CDR3: TGTGCCAGCAGGGCTGAATCCAGGGCCTACGAGCAGTACTTC. The encoded protein is CASRAESRAYEQYF.

J is TRBJ2-5 and V is TRBV7-2; 11 bases match TRBD1. This CDR3 has 18 amino acids. After removal of 1 base from V and 1 base from J, the junction contained 8 bases not matched to a gene. Germline lookup yields CDR1 SGHTA and CDR2 FQGNSA. In DNA form, the CDR3 reads TGTGCCAGCAGCTTAGTTTTTGGGACAGGGGGAGTCCAAGAGACCCAGTACTTC. It codes for CASSLVFGTGGVQETQYF.